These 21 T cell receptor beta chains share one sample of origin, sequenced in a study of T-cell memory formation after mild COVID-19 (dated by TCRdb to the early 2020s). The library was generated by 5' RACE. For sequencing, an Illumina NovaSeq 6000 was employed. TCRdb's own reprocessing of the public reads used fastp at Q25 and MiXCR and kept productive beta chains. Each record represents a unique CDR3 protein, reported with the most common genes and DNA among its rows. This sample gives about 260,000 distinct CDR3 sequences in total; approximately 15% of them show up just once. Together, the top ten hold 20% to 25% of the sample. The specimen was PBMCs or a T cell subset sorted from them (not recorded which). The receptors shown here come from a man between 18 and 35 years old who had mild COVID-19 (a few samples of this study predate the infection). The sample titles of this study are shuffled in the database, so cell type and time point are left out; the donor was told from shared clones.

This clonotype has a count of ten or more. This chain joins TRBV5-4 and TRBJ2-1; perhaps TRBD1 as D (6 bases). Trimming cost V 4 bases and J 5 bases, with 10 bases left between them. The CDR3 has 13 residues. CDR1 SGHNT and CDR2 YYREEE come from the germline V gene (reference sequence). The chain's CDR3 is CASSGDNHNEQFF. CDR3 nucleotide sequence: TGTGCCAGCAGCGGGGACAACCACAATGAGCAGTTCTTC. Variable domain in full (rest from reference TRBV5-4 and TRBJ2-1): ETGVTQSPTHLIKTRGQQVTLRCSSQSGHNTVSWYQQALGQGPQFIFQYYREEENGRGNFPPRFSGLQFPNYSSELNVNALELDDSALYLCASSGDNHNEQFFGPGTRLTVL.

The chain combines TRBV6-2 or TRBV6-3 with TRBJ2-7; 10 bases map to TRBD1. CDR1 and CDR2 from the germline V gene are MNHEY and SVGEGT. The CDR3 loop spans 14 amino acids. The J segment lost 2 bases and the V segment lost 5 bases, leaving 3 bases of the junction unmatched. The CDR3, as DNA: TGTGCCAGCAGTCACGGACAGGGGGCCTACGAGCAGTACGTC. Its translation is CASSHGQGAYEQYV.

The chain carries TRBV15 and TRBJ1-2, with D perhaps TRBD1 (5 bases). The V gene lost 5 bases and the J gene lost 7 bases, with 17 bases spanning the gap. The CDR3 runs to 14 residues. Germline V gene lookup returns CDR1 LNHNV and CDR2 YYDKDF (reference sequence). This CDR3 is CATSGSRTGGGYTF. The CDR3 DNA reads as TGTGCCACCAGCGGATCGCGTACTGGGGGTGGCTACACCTTC.

CDR3 sequence: CASSQGNGPDTQYF. The CDR3 nucleotides read TGCGCCAGCAGCCAGGGTAACGGGCCAGATACGCAGTATTTT. The chain employs TRBV4-3 and TRBJ2-3, with D unclear. Trimming cost V 3 bases and J 4 bases, with 11 bases left between them. The CDR3 sequence is 14 residues long. Germline assignment: CDR1 LGHNA and CDR2 YSLEER.

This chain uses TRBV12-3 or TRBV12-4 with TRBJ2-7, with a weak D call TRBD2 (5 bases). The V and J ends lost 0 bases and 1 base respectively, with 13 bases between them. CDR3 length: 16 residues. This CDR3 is CASSLARAALSYEQYF. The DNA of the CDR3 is TGTGCCAGCAGTTTAGCGCGGGCAGCGCTATCCTACGAGCAGTACTTC.

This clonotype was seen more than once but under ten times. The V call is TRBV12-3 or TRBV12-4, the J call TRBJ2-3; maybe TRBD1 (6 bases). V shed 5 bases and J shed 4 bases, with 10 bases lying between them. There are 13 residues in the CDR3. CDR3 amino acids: CASSHRASDTQYF. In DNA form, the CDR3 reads TGTGCCAGCAGTCACAGGGCGTCAGATACGCAGTATTTT.

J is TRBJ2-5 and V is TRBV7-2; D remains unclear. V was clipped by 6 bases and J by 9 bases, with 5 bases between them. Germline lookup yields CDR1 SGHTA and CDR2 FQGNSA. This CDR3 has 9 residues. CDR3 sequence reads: CASSRPQYF. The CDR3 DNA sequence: TGTGCCAGCAGTAGGCCCCAGTACTTC.

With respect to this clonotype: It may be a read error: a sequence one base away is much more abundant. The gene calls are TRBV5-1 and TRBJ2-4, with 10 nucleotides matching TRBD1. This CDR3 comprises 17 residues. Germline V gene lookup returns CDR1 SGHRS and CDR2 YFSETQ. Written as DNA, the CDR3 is TGCGCCAGCAGCTTGCCCGGGACAGGGGTCGCCAAAAACAGTCAGTACTTC. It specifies CASSLPGTGVAKNSQYF.

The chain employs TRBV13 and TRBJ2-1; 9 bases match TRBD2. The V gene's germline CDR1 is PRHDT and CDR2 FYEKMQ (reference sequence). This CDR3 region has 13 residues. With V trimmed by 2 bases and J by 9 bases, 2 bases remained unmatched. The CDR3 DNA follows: TGTGCCAGCAGCTTACCTAGCGGGGCTGAGCAGTTCTTC. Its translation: CASSLPSGAEQFF.

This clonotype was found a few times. CDR3: CSARDSYEQYV. CDR3 bases: TGCAGCGCCCGGGACAGCTACGAGCAGTACGTC. V usage is TRBV29-1 and J usage is TRBJ2-7; 7 nucleotides line up with TRBD1. Germline-derived CDR1 and CDR2 are SQVTM and ANQGSEA. The CDR3 totals 11 residues. After removal of 7 bases from V and 3 bases from J, the junction contained 3 bases not matched to a gene.

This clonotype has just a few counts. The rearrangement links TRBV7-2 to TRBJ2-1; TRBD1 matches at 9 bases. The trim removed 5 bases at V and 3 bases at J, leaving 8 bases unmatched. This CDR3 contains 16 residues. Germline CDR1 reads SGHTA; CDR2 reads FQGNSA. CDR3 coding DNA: TGTGCCAGCAGCGATAGTACAGGGGGCTTCTACAATGAGCAGTTCTTC. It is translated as CASSDSTGGFYNEQFF.

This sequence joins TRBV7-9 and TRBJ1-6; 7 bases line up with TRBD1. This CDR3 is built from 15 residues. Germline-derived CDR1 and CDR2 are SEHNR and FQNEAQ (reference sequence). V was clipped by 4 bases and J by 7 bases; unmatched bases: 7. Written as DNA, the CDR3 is TGTGCCAGCAGCTCCCGCGGGACAGCGAATTCACCCCTCCACTTT. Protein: CASSSRGTANSPLHF.

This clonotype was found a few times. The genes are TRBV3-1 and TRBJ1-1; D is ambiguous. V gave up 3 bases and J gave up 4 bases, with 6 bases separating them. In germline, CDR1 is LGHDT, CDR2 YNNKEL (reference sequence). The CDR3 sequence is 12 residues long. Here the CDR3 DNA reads TGTGCCAGCAGCCAGGGGTTCACTGAAGCTTTCTTT. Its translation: CASSQGFTEAFF.

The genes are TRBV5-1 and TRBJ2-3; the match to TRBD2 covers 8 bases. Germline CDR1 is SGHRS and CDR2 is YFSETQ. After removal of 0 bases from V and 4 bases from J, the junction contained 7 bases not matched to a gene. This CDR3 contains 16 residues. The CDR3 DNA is TGCGCCAGCAGCTTGGCCCTCGGGGGGGCCTCAGATACGCAGTATTTT. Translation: CASSLALGGASDTQYF.

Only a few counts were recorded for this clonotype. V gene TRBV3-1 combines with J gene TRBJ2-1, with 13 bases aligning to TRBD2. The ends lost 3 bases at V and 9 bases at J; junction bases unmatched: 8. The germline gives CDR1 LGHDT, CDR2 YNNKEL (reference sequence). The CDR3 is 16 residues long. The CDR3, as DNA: TGTGCCAGCAGCCAGTTACTAGCGGGGGGGTCAGTTGAGCAGTTCTTC. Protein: CASSQLLAGGSVEQFF.

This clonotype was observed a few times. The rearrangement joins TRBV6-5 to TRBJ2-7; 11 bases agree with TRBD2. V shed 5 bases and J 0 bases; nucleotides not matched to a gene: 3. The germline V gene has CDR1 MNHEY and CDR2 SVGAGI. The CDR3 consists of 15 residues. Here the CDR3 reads CASSPSGGSSYEQYF. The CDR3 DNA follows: TGTGCCAGCAGTCCTAGCGGGGGGAGCTCCTACGAGCAGTACTTC.

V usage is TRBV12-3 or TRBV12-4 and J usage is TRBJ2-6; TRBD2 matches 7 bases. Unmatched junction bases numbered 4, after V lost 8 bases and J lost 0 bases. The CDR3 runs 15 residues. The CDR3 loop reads CASPRGDSGANVLTF. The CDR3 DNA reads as TGTGCCAGCCCCCGGGGGGACTCTGGGGCCAACGTCCTGACTTTC.

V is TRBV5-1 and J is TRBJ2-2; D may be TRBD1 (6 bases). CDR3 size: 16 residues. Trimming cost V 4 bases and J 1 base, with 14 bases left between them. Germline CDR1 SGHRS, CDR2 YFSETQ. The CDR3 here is CASSPWTVLNTGELFF. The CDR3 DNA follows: TGCGCCAGCAGCCCCTGGACAGTGTTGAACACCGGGGAGCTGTTTTTT.

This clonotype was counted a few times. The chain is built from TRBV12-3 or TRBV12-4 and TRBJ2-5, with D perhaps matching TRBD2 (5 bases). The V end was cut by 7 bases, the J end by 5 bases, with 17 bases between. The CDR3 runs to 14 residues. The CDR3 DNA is TGTGCCAGCACATCTCGGGGTAGTGTGGAGACCCAGTACTTC. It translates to CASTSRGSVETQYF.

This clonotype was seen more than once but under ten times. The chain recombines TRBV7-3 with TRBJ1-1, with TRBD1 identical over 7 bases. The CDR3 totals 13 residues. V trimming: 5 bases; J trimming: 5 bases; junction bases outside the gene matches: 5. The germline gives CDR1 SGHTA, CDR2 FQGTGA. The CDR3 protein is CASSAATGTEAFF. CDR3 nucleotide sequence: TGTGCCAGCAGCGCGGCGACAGGGACTGAAGCTTTCTTT.

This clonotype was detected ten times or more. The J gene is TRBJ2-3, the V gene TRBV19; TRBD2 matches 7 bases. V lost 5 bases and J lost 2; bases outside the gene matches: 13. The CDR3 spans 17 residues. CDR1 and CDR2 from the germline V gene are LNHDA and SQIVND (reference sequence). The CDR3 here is CASSPQPLAAYTDTQYF. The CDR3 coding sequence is TGTGCCAGTAGTCCTCAACCTCTAGCGGCGTACACAGATACGCAGTATTTT.